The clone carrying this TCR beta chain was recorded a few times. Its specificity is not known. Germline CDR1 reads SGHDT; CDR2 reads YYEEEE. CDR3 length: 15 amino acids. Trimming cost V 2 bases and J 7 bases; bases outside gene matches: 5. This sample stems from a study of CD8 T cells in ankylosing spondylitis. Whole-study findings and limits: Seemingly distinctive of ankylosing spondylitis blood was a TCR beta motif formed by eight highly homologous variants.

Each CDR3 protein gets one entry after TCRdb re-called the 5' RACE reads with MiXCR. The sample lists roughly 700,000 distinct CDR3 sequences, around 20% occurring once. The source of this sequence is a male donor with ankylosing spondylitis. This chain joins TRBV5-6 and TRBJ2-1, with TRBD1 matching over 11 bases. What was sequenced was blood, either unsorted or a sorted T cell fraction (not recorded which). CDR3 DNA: TGTGCCAGCAGCTTCGGGACAGGGGGGGTAAATGAGCAGTTCTTC. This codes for CASSFGTGGVNEQFF. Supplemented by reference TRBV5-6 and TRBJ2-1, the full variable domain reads DAGVTQSPTHLIKTRGQQVTLRCSPKSGHDTVSWYQQALGQGPQFIFQYYEEEERQRGNFPDRFSGHQFPNYSSELNVNALLLGDSALYLCASSFGTGGVNEQFFGPGTRLTVL.